One T cell receptor (beta chain) is described in this entry. This record belongs to a study of blood T cells in healthy people across ages. CDR3 length equals 17 residues. V trimming: 6 bases; J trimming: 0 bases; junction bases outside the gene matches: 8. The germline V gene encodes CDR1 SNHLY and CDR2 FYNNEI. The individuals who served as donors were healthy Caucasians living in Russia, aged roughly 6 to 90. With a J-beta primer mix and a sample-barcoded 5' primer, a second PCR ran roughly 6 to 12 cycles. From each sample, at least 2.5 million paired-end reads containing CDR3 were obtained. TCRdb re-called the 5' RACE reads through MiXCR, storing one row per CDR3 protein. Here the sample spans around 780,000 distinct CDR3 sequences, under 30% being singletons. In addition, the sample was reused for a study of T cells of mothers and their children. As reported in that work: Persistent microchimeric T cell clones were sought, and none were detected.

The clonotype comes from a boy aged 5-17 years in good health. The V gene is TRBV2, the J gene TRBJ2-7, with 13 positions matching TRBD2. Sequenced input: blood. The CDR3 bases are TGTGCCAGCAGGGGGACTAGCGGGGCTACAAGCTCCTACGAGCAGTACTTC. Encoded protein: CASRGTSGATSSYEQYF.